The 21 T cell receptor beta chains below all came from one sample that was sequenced in a study of Graves' ophthalmopathy and Graves' hyperthyroidism. The TCR beta CDR3 regions underwent amplification from RNA transcripts. HTBI primers were employed in first-round RT-PCR, then a second-round multiplex PCR followed. TCRdb re-called the multiplex PCR reads through MiXCR, storing one row per CDR3 protein. The sample holds more than 300,000 distinct CDR3 sequences; approximately 17% are singletons and the top ten take 2.4%. The sequencing input was peripheral blood. These receptors were obtained from an adult woman with stable Graves' hyperthyroidism.

This clonotype was seen only a few times. V usage is TRBV11-2 and J usage is TRBJ2-2; the match to TRBD2 covers 8 bases. The junction had 13 bases not matched to a gene; V was cut back by 4 bases and J by 6 bases. In germline, CDR1 is SGHAT, CDR2 FQNNGV. The CDR3 loop spans 17 amino acids. The CDR3 here is CASSSGRVAGRSGELFF. CDR3 coding DNA: TGTGCCAGCAGCTCCGGGAGGGTAGCGGGAAGGTCCGGGGAGCTGTTTTTT.

This clonotype was found many times. The chain recombines TRBV28 with TRBJ2-7, with TRBD2 identical over 7 bases. The germline V gene encodes CDR1 MDHEN and CDR2 SYDVKM. There are 15 residues in the CDR3. Trimming removed 6 bases from V and 2 bases from J; junction bases left unmatched: 10. The CDR3 protein is CASRTTGRGTYEQYF. The CDR3 DNA reads TGTGCCAGCAGGACGACCGGGCGGGGGACCTACGAGCAGTACTTC.

Many counts were recorded for this clonotype. J is TRBJ1-5 and V is TRBV12-3 or TRBV12-4; the match to TRBD1 covers 7 bases. With V trimmed by 5 bases and J by 5 bases, 3 bases remained unmatched. This CDR3 is 13 amino acids long. The CDR3 loop reads CASSLTGDQPQHF. In DNA, the CDR3 is TGTGCCAGCAGTCTTACAGGGGATCAGCCCCAGCATTTT.

This clonotype was observed at least ten times. The chain couples TRBV7-8 to TRBJ2-2, with TRBD1 identical over 7 bases. Unmatched junction bases numbered 5, after V lost 1 base and J lost 0 bases. CDR1 is SGHVS and CDR2 is FQNEAQ in the germline V gene. The CDR3 covers 17 residues. The CDR3 sequence: CASSLDGTATNTGELFF. The CDR3 DNA follows: TGTGCCAGCAGCTTAGACGGGACAGCGACGAACACCGGGGAGCTGTTTTTT.

This clonotype was detected many times. V is TRBV4-1 and J is TRBJ1-5; 7 bases are a match to TRBD1. CDR3 length: 15 residues. Trimming cost V 6 bases and J 6 bases; bases outside gene matches: 11. Germline loops: CDR1 MGHRA, CDR2 YSYEKL. CDR3 bases: TGCGCCAGCAGTCTCACAGGGGTAGGAGGTCAGCCCCAGCATTTT. Its translation is CASSLTGVGGQPQHF.

This clonotype has a count of ten or more. The J gene is TRBJ1-2, the V gene TRBV6-5; 7 bases map to TRBD1. The V segment lost 0 bases and the J segment 8 bases; nucleotides outside the gene matches: 6. There are 14 residues in the CDR3. CDR1 and CDR2 (germline): MNHEY, SVGAGI. The CDR3 loop reads CASSYSRQGDGYTF. The DNA of the CDR3 is TGTGCCAGCAGTTACTCTAGGCAGGGGGACGGCTACACCTTC.

A single count supports this clonotype. A much larger clone differs from this one at a single base, so this may be a read error. The rearrangement uses TRBV20-1 and TRBJ2-5; 9 nucleotides align to TRBD2. The CDR3 has 17 residues. Germline values: CDR1 DFQATT, CDR2 SNEGSKA (reference sequence). V lost 3 bases and J lost 3; bases outside the gene matches: 14. CDR3 protein: CSASVPLAGLMKETQYF. CDR3 bases: TGCAGTGCTAGTGTCCCCCTAGCGGGACTAATGAAAGAGACCCAGTACTTC.

This clonotype has a count of ten or more. V usage is TRBV7-2 and J usage is TRBJ1-2; the match to TRBD1 covers 9 bases. The J segment lost 8 bases and the V segment lost 5 bases, leaving 6 bases of the junction unmatched. This CDR3 comprises 13 residues. Per germline, CDR1 SGHTA and CDR2 FQGNSA. CDR3 in amino acids: CASSRQGVGGYTF. The CDR3 DNA sequence: TGTGCCAGCAGCCGACAGGGGGTTGGGGGCTACACCTTC.

About this clonotype: This sequence may be a read error, since a much larger clone differs from it by one base. The V and J genes are TRBV12-3 or TRBV12-4 and TRBJ2-7, with D unresolved. This CDR3 comprises 14 residues. V lost 6 bases to trimming and J lost 3 bases, with 15 bases between them. This CDR3 reads CASSRDNKGYEQYF. The DNA for the CDR3 is TGTGCCAGCAGCCGAGATAACAAGGGCTACGAGCAGTACTTC.

In this sample, this clonotype turned up many times. The V gene is TRBV27, the J gene TRBJ2-7; D remains unclear. V lost 11 bases, J lost 0 bases, and 8 bases lay in between. Germline lookup yields CDR1 MNHEY and CDR2 SMNVEV (reference sequence). This CDR3 is built from 11 residues. Here the CDR3 reads CAAGYSYEQYF. In DNA form, the CDR3 reads TGTGCCGCCGGGTACTCCTACGAGCAGTACTTC.

This clonotype was recorded at least ten times. The CDR3 DNA is TGTGCCAGCAGTTACTCGGTGGTTGGCAGCCAAGAGACCCAGTACTTC. This sequence encodes CASSYSVVGSQETQYF. The rearrangement links TRBV6-5 to TRBJ2-5; no definite D call. V lost 0 bases and J 1 base, leaving 12 bases between the germline ends. This CDR3 spans 16 amino acids. CDR1 is MNHEY, CDR2 SVGAGI, per germline.

V is TRBV11-2 and J is TRBJ2-7; maybe TRBD1 (5 bases). V was trimmed by 1 base and J by 6 bases, leaving 10 bases between them. The CDR3 sequence is 13 residues long. The germline V gene encodes CDR1 SGHAT and CDR2 FQNNGV. CDR3 DNA sequence: TGTGCCAGCAGCTTAGCCGCAGGGCGCGAGCAGTACTTC. Protein: CASSLAAGREQYF.

This clonotype was found many times. The V and J genes are TRBV7-2 and TRBJ2-7; 11 positions agree with TRBD2. The ends lost 4 bases at V and 7 bases at J; junction bases unmatched: 3. The CDR3 runs 13 residues. Germline assignment: CDR1 SGHTA and CDR2 FQGNSA. The DNA of the CDR3 is TGTGCCAGCAGCTCCGGACTAGCGGGTGAGCAGTACTTC. Its translation: CASSSGLAGEQYF.

This clonotype was recorded a few times. The chain employs TRBV12-3 or TRBV12-4 and TRBJ1-4; no clear D gene. The CDR3 contains 14 residues. With 6 bases removed from V and 13 bases from J, the gap between germline ends came to 21 bases. This CDR3 is CASSYGEARVGLFF. DNA for the CDR3: TGTGCCAGCAGCTACGGCGAGGCCAGAGTGGGACTGTTTTTT.

This CDR3 reads CSVEDMAYEQYF. The CDR3 nucleotides read TGCAGCGTGGAGGACATGGCCTACGAGCAGTACTTC. The chain links TRBV29-1 to TRBJ2-7, with D tentatively TRBD1 or TRBD2 (5 bases each). Germline V gives CDR1 SQVTM, CDR2 ANQGSEA. The V end lost 6 bases, the J end lost 2 bases, and 11 bases lay between the germline ends. The CDR3 spans 12 residues.

This clonotype has a count of ten or more. V usage is TRBV2 and J usage is TRBJ2-7; 9 bases match TRBD2. This CDR3 region has 13 residues. In germline, CDR1 is SNHLY, CDR2 FYNNEI. V shed 7 bases, J shed 3 bases, and the junction held 4 bases outside the gene matches. In DNA form, the CDR3 reads TGTGCCAGCATAGCGGGAGATTACTACGAGCAGTACTTC. Protein product: CASIAGDYYEQYF.

This clonotype was found many times. The rearrangement joins TRBV6-5 to TRBJ2-7; 9 bases map to TRBD1. Germline CDR1 reads MNHEY; CDR2 reads SVGAGI. V was pared by 4 bases and J by 8 bases, with 6 bases of the junction left unmatched. This CDR3 contains 13 residues. CDR3 amino acids: CASSSGQGPQQYF. DNA for the CDR3: TGTGCCAGCAGTTCGGGACAGGGTCCCCAGCAGTACTTC.

This clonotype was picked up many times. The genes are TRBV10-1 and TRBJ2-2, with 8 bases matching TRBD2. The CDR3 is made up of 16 amino acids. Germline V gene sequence: CDR1 WNHNN, CDR2 SYGVQD (reference sequence). V trimming: 3 bases; J trimming: 2 bases; junction bases outside the gene matches: 5. DNA of the CDR3: TGCGCCAGCAGTGATCCTAGCGGGTTAAACACCGGGGAGCTGTTTTTT. Translated, it gives CASSDPSGLNTGELFF.

This clonotype has ten or more counts. V and J are TRBV2 and TRBJ1-2, with a weak D call TRBD1 (6 bases). The CDR3 is 15 residues long. The germline V and J ends were trimmed by 5 bases and 4 bases, with 17 bases remaining between them. Germline V gene sequence: CDR1 SNHLY, CDR2 FYNNEI. The CDR3 DNA sequence: TGTGCCAGCAGTCTCGGGGCACAGGGCCTCTATGGCTACACCTTC. This encodes CASSLGAQGLYGYTF.

This chain links TRBV14 with TRBJ1-5; D is ambiguous. Per germline, CDR1 SGHDN and CDR2 FVKESK. This CDR3 is 17 amino acids long. V was cut by 1 base and J by 1 base, with 14 bases left in between. The CDR3 protein is CASSQGVMWASNQPQHF. CDR3 nucleotides: TGTGCCAGCAGCCAAGGGGTAATGTGGGCGAGCAATCAGCCCCAGCATTTT.

The CDR3 nucleotides read TGTGCCAGCAGGCCCCCTTTGGGCACCTACGAGCAGTACTTC. Translating gives CASRPPLGTYEQYF. This chain connects TRBV28 to TRBJ2-7; D is uncertain. Looked up from germline, CDR1 is MDHEN and CDR2 is SYDVKM. V was clipped by 6 bases and J by 2 bases, with 14 bases between them. This CDR3 region has 14 residues. Combining the CDR3 with reference TRBV28 and TRBJ2-7 gives the whole variable domain DVKVTQSSRYLVKRTGEKVFLECVQDMDHENMFWYRQDPGLGLRLIYFSYDVKMKEKGDIPEGYSVSREKKERFSLILESASTNQTSMYLCASRPPLGTYEQYFGPGTRLTVT.